This T cell receptor beta chain stems from a study of cytomegalovirus exposure and HLA in healthy donors. Researchers ran the PCR with 60 Vbeta and 13 Jbeta primers. Data came from immunoSEQ multiplex PCR; TCRdb stores just in-frame clones and leaves some out. Among 140,000 to 150,000 clones, less than 10% were seen once, and the ten largest hold less than 2%. This TCR came from a male donor in good health and CMV-seronegative. Input material: PBMCs.

CDR3 nucleotide sequence: TGCGCCAGCAGCCGAGCGAACACCGGGGAGCTGTTTTTT. This gives the protein CASSRANTGELFF. The rearrangement uses TRBV5-1 and TRBJ2-2; D gene unclear. The CDR3 sequence is 13 residues long. With 4 bases removed from V and 0 bases from J, the gap between germline ends came to 4 bases. The germline V gene has CDR1 SGHRS and CDR2 YFSETQ.